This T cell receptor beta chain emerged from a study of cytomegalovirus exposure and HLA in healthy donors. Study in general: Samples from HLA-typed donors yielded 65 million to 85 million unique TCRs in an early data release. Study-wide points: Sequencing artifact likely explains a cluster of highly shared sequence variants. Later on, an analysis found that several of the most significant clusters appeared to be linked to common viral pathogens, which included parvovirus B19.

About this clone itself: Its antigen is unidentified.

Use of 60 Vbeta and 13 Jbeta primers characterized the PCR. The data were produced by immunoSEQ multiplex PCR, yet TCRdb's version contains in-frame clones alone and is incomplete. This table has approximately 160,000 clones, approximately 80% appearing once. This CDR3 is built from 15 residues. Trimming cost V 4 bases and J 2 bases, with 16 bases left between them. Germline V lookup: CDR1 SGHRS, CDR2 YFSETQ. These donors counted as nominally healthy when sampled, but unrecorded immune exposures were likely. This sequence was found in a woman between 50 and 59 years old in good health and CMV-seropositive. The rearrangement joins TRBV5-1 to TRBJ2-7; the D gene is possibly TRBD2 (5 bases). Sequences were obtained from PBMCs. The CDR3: CASSGSGTKPYEQYF. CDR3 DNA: TGCGCCAGCAGCGGAAGCGGCACAAAACCCTACGAGCAGTACTTC. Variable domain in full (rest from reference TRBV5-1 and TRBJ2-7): KAGVTQTPRYLIKTRGQQVTLSCSPISGHRSVSWYQQTPGQGLQFLFEYFSETQRNKGNFPGRFSGRQFSNSRSEMNVSTLELGDSALYLCASSGSGTKPYEQYFGPGTRLTVT.